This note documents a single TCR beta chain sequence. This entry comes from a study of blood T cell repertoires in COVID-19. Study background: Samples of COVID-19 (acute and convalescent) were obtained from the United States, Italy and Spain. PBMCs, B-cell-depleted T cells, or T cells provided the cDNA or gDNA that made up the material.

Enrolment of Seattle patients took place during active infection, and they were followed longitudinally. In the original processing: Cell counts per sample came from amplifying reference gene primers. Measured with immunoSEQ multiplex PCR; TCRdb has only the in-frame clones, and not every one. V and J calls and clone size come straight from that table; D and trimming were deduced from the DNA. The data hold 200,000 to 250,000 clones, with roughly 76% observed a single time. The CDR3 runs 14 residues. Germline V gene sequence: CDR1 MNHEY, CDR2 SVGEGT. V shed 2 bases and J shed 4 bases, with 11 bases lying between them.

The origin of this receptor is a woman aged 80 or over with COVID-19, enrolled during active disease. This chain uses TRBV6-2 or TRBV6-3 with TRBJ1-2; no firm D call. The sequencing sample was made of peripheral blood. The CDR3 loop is CASSYPAEVYGYTF. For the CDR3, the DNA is TGTGCCAGCAGTTACCCCGCAGAGGTCTATGGCTACACCTTC.